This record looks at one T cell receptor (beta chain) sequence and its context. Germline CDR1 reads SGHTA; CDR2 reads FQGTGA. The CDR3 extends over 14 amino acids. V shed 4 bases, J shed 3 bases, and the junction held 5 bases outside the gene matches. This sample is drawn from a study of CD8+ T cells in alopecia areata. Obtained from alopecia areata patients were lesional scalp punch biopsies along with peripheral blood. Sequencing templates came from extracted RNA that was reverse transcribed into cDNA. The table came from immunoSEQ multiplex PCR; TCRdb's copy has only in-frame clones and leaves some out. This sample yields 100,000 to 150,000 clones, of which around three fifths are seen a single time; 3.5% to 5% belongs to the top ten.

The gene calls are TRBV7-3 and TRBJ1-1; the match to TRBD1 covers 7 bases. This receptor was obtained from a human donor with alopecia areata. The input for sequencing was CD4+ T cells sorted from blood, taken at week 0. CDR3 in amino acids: CASSSTGPDTEAFF. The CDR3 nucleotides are TGTGCCAGCAGCTCGACAGGGCCGGACACTGAAGCTTTCTTT.